The rows below give T cell receptor beta chains drawn from one sample of a study of beta chain features in type 1 diabetes. Libraries were prepared by immunoSEQ multiplex PCR; TCRdb keeps only in-frame clonotypes and omits some of them. The sample shows roughly 180,000 clones, roughly 7.1% of them seen only once. The sequencing input was central memory CD4+ T cells from blood. These TCRs come from a woman aged 35 to 49 with type 1 diabetes. The CDR3 runs from the conserved cysteine through the conserved F or W. Fields, in order: D gene, V gene, J gene, clone size, CDR3 protein, CDR3 DNA. A D gene is named only where the DNA matches it firmly. A row's size may be missing; if present it is once, few, many or a size class.

D: .
V: TRBV5-1
J: TRBJ1-2
size: few
CDR3: CASSLQANIDGYTF
DNA: TGCGCCAGCAGCTTACAAGCGAATATCGATGGCTACACCTTC

D: .
V: TRBV28
J: TRBJ1-5
size: .
CDR3: CASSGGNQPQHF
DNA: TGTGCCAGCAGTGGCGGGAATCAGCCCCAGCATTTT

D: .
V: TRBV18
J: TRBJ2-1
size: once
CDR3: CASSSRAEPGNEQFF
DNA: TGTGCCAGCTCATCCCGAGCGGAGCCCGGTAATGAGCAGTTCTTC

D: TRBD1
V: TRBV7-8
J: TRBJ2-7
size: few
CDR3: CASSFRFGTGAAWEQYF
DNA: TGTGCCAGCAGCTTTAGGTTTGGGACAGGGGCGGCCTGGGAGCAGTACTTC

D: TRBD1
V: TRBV2
J: TRBJ2-7
size: many
CDR3: CASSAGGQSVWYF
DNA: TGTGCCAGCAGTGCAGGGGGACAGAGTGTATGGTACTTC

D: TRBD1
V: TRBV28
J: TRBJ1-2
size: .
CDR3: CASSNLGQGNYGYTF
DNA: TGTGCCAGCAGTAACCTTGGACAGGGAAACTATGGCTACACCTTC

D: TRBD2
V: TRBV9
J: TRBJ2-1
size: few
CDR3: CASSVGGGNGNEQFF
DNA: TGTGCCAGCAGCGTAGGGGGGGGAAACGGGAATGAGCAGTTCTTC

D: .
V: TRBV6-5
J: TRBJ2-7
size: .
CDR3: CASSAPGSYEQYF
DNA: TGTGCCAGCAGCGCCCCCGGTTCCTACGAGCAGTACTTC

D: TRBD2
V: TRBV4-3
J: TRBJ2-4
size: few
CDR3: CASSQERGRAVIQYF
DNA: TGCGCCAGCAGCCAAGAACGGGGGAGGGCCGTGATTCAGTACTTC

D: .
V: TRBV30
J: TRBJ2-2
size: few
CDR3: CAWRRRGESGELFF
DNA: TGTGCCTGGAGGCGGCGGGGAGAATCCGGGGAGCTGTTTTTT

D: .
V: TRBV2
J: TRBJ2-3
size: .
CDR3: CASSAKRATDTQYF
DNA: TGTGCCAGCAGTGCTAAGCGGGCTACAGATACGCAGTATTTT

D: .
V: TRBV7-2
J: TRBJ2-7
size: .
CDR3: CASGQRIPYEQYF
DNA: TGTGCCAGCGGACAGCGCATACCCTACGAGCAGTACTTC

D: .
V: TRBV7-8
J: TRBJ2-6
size: many
CDR3: CASSQNDFNSGANVLTF
DNA: TGTGCCAGCAGCCAGAATGACTTCAACTCTGGGGCCAACGTCCTGACTTTC

D: .
V: TRBV6-5
J: TRBJ1-2
size: .
CDR3: CASSSPFLKRGGYTF
DNA: TGTGCCAGCAGTTCGCCATTCCTCAAGCGGGGTGGCTACACCTTC

D: TRBD1
V: TRBV5-8
J: TRBJ2-2
size: few
CDR3: CASSWRQGYTGELFF
DNA: TGTGCCAGCAGCTGGCGACAGGGTTACACCGGGGAGCTGTTTTTT

D: .
V: TRBV27
J: TRBJ2-2
size: .
CDR3: CASSSGSGRTGELFF
DNA: TGTGCCAGCAGTTCGGGTTCGGGGAGAACCGGGGAGCTGTTTTTT

D: TRBD1
V: TRBV28
J: TRBJ1-5
size: few
CDR3: CASRRLGQGIQPQHF
DNA: TGTGCCAGCAGGCGATTGGGACAGGGCATTCAGCCCCAGCATTTT

D: .
V: TRBV4-1
J: TRBJ2-1
size: .
CDR3: CASSLTTTASSYNEQFF
DNA: TGCGCCAGCAGCCTCACTACGACTGCGAGCTCCTACAATGAGCAGTTCTTC

D: .
V: TRBV4-2
J: TRBJ2-5
size: .
CDR3: CASSQQGETQYF
DNA: TGTGCCAGCAGCCAGCAGGGGGAGACCCAGTACTTC

D: .
V: TRBV7-2
J: TRBJ2-3
size: .
CDR3: CASSLRRSGDTQYF
DNA: TGTGCCAGCAGCTTGAGGCGATCCGGGGATACGCAGTATTTT

D: TRBD1
V: TRBV7-2
J: TRBJ2-5
size: few
CDR3: CASSVTGDGETQYF
DNA: TGTGCCAGCAGCGTGACAGGGGACGGGGAGACCCAGTACTTC

D: .
V: TRBV9
J: TRBJ2-1
size: few
CDR3: CATSAWGGFGEQFF
DNA: TGTGCCACCAGCGCGTGGGGCGGATTTGGTGAGCAGTTCTTC

D: TRBD1
V: TRBV10-3
J: TRBJ1-6
size: .
CDR3: CAISDPVQGMDSPLHF
DNA: TGTGCCATCAGTGATCCGGTACAGGGGATGGATTCACCCCTCCACTTT

D: TRBD1
V: TRBV5-1
J: TRBJ1-4
size: few
CDR3: CASSPDRGNEKLFF
DNA: TGCGCCAGCAGCCCTGACAGGGGAAATGAAAAACTGTTTTTT

D: TRBD1
V: TRBV20-1
J: TRBJ2-7
size: few
CDR3: CGPRQGDEQYF
DNA: TGCGGGCCGCGACAGGGTGACGAGCAGTACTTC

D: .
V: TRBV6-6
J: TRBJ2-3
size: .
CDR3: CASSWHREDTQYF
DNA: TGTGCCAGCAGTTGGCACAGGGAAGATACGCAGTATTTT

D: TRBD2
V: TRBV4-3
J: TRBJ2-7
size: .
CDR3: CASSPSGAIYEQYF
DNA: TGCGCCAGCAGCCCTAGCGGGGCAATCTACGAGCAGTACTTC

D: .
V: TRBV7-9
J: TRBJ1-1
size: .
CDR3: CASSLDRASTEAFF
DNA: TGTGCCAGCAGCTTAGACAGGGCTAGTACTGAAGCTTTCTTT

D: TRBD1
V: TRBV5-1
J: TRBJ2-3
size: few
CDR3: CASSQDRVTDTQYF
DNA: TGCGCCAGCAGCCAAGACAGGGTGACAGATACGCAGTATTTT

D: .
V: TRBV28
J: TRBJ2-1
size: few
CDR3: CASTPVVGGQFF
DNA: TGTGCCAGCACCCCCGTGGTTGGCGGGCAGTTCTTC

D: .
V: TRBV7-2
J: TRBJ2-7
size: few
CDR3: CASSSTVSYEQYF
DNA: TGTGCCAGCAGCTCTACCGTCTCCTACGAGCAGTACTTC

D: TRBD1
V: TRBV5-1
J: TRBJ2-7
size: .
CDR3: CASSLGRPGQTVSYEQYF
DNA: TGCGCCAGCAGCTTGGGACGACCGGGACAGACAGTCTCCTACGAGCAGTACTTC

D: .
V: TRBV9
J: TRBJ2-1
size: few
CDR3: CASSSRDSRSAAEQFF
DNA: TGTGCCAGCAGCTCGAGAGACTCCCGAAGCGCGGCTGAGCAGTTCTTC

D: .
V: TRBV30
J: TRBJ2-2
size: .
CDR3: CAWSASAGELFF
DNA: TGTGCCTGGAGTGCATCGGCCGGGGAGCTGTTTTTT

D: .
V: TRBV29-1
J: TRBJ2-1
size: many
CDR3: CSVPDGVRGPYNEQFF
DNA: TGCAGCGTCCCAGATGGAGTCAGGGGTCCTTACAATGAGCAGTTCTTC

D: TRBD1
V: TRBV7-8
J: TRBJ1-2
size: few
CDR3: CASSSPRTGAYTF
DNA: TGTGCCAGCAGCTCCCCCCGGACAGGGGCATACACCTTC

D: TRBD2
V: TRBV9
J: TRBJ2-3
size: few
CDR3: CASSGPGRAADTQYF
DNA: TGTGCCAGCAGCGGTCCGGGGAGGGCGGCAGATACGCAGTATTTT

D: .
V: TRBV5-1
J: TRBJ2-7
size: .
CDR3: CASSLGGTSYEQYF
DNA: TGCGCCAGCAGCCTGGGCGGGACCTCCTACGAGCAGTACTTC

D: .
V: TRBV6-5
J: TRBJ2-7
size: .
CDR3: CASSYSTGPRSEQYF
DNA: TGTGCCAGCAGTTACTCGACAGGCCCTAGGAGCGAGCAGTACTTC

D: TRBD1
V: TRBV2
J: TRBJ1-4
size: many
CDR3: CASRRQGNEKLFF
DNA: TGTGCCAGCAGAAGACAGGGGAATGAAAAACTGTTTTTT

D: .
V: TRBV4-1
J: TRBJ1-5
size: .
CDR3: CASSQGLGSGQPQHF
DNA: TGCGCCAGCAGCCAAGGGTTAGGGAGCGGTCAGCCCCAGCATTTT

D: TRBD1
V: TRBV28
J: TRBJ2-4
size: many
CDR3: CASSRGTGLNIQYF
DNA: TGTGCCAGCAGCCGTGGGACAGGGTTAAACATTCAGTACTTC

D: TRBD2
V: TRBV28
J: TRBJ2-2
size: .
CDR3: CASSFGGLTGELFF
DNA: TGTGCCAGCAGTTTCGGGGGGTTGACCGGGGAGCTGTTTTTT

D: .
V: TRBV9
J: TRBJ2-2
size: few
CDR3: CASSAGGLDTGELFF
DNA: TGTGCCAGCAGCGCCGGCGGATTGGACACCGGGGAGCTGTTTTTT

D: .
V: TRBV19
J: TRBJ1-6
size: few
CDR3: CASRDRTLLNSPLHF
DNA: TGTGCCAGTAGGGACCGGACACTCCTCAATTCACCCCTCCACTTT

D: .
V: TRBV13
J: TRBJ2-2
size: few
CDR3: CASSVPGSTGELFF
DNA: TGTGCCAGCAGCGTACCTGGGAGCACCGGGGAGCTGTTTTTT

D: .
V: TRBV19
J: TRBJ2-5
size: .
CDR3: CASRSSETQYF
DNA: TGTGCCTCCCGAAGTAGTGAGACCCAGTACTTC

D: TRBD1
V: TRBV28
J: TRBJ1-2
size: .
CDR3: CASSRQGAHGYTF
DNA: TGTGCCAGCAGTCGACAGGGGGCGCATGGCTACACCTTC

D: TRBD1
V: TRBV6-5
J: TRBJ1-5
size: .
CDR3: CASGGQVDQPQHF
DNA: TGTGCCAGCGGTGGACAGGTCGATCAGCCCCAGCATTTT

D: TRBD1
V: TRBV7-3
J: TRBJ2-1
size: few
CDR3: CASSLSQGALNEQFF
DNA: TGTGCCAGCAGCTTATCACAGGGGGCCCTCAATGAGCAGTTCTTC

D: TRBD2
V: TRBV6-5
J: TRBJ2-2
size: .
CDR3: CASSYRAGRGTGELFF
DNA: TGTGCCAGCAGTTACCGGGCAGGGAGGGGCACCGGGGAGCTGTTTTTT

D: .
V: TRBV7-9
J: TRBJ2-1
size: few
CDR3: CASSLGGVAGVQFF
DNA: TGTGCCAGCAGCTTAGGTGGGGTAGCCGGGGTGCAGTTCTTC

D: .
V: TRBV7-9
J: TRBJ1-2
size: few
CDR3: CASTPLTANYGYTF
DNA: TGTGCCAGCACCCCCCTAACAGCTAACTATGGCTACACCTTC

D: .
V: TRBV7-3
J: TRBJ2-5
size: few
CDR3: CASSQLGTSILETQYF
DNA: TGTGCCAGCAGCCAATTGGGGACTTCGATCCTCGAGACCCAGTACTTC

D: TRBD1
V: TRBV10-3
J: TRBJ2-3
size: few
CDR3: CAISRQGTDTQYF
DNA: TGTGCCATCAGTCGACAGGGGACAGATACGCAGTATTTT

D: .
V: TRBV28
J: TRBJ2-3
size: .
CDR3: CASSSQGGLTDTQYF
DNA: TGTGCCAGCAGTTCACAGGGTGGCCTCACAGATACGCAGTATTTT

D: TRBD2
V: TRBV5-1
J: TRBJ2-3
size: .
CDR3: CASSLEVAGGLDTQYF
DNA: TGCGCCAGCAGCTTGGAAGTAGCGGGGGGGCTGGATACGCAGTATTTT

D: .
V: TRBV7-2
J: TRBJ2-5
size: few
CDR3: CASSSRGSWETQYF
DNA: TGTGCCAGCAGCTCCCGGGGGTCATGGGAGACCCAGTACTTC

D: TRBD1
V: TRBV28
J: TRBJ2-7
size: many
CDR3: CASSLYRGGSYEQYF
DNA: TGTGCCAGCAGTTTATACAGGGGTGGGTCCTACGAGCAGTACTTC